This T cell receptor (beta chain) was identified during a study of CD8+CD57+ T cells in acquired aplastic anemia. With regard to this clonotype: Its antigen is still unknown.

Points from the study as a whole: Researchers report that approximately 28 CD8+ CDR3 sequences appeared in both patients and controls.

An expansion of CD8+CD57+ cells by flow cytometry had been shown in patients chosen for sequencing. Patients had undergone no therapy by the time their blood was sampled. Investigators profiled TCR beta VDJ and CDR3 from genomic DNA template. TCRdb processed the reads anew with MiXCR; each CDR3 protein has one entry. This table holds fewer than 200,000 distinct CDR3 sequences, less than 50% found once. The origin of this receptor is a human donor with aplastic anemia. The sample comprised sorted CD4+, CD8+, or CD8+CD57+ T cells (not recorded which) from PBMCs.

The CDR3 DNA is TGTGCCAGCAGGACTAGCGGGGGGGGCGTGGAGCTGTTTTTT. It encodes CASRTSGGGVELFF. V is TRBV7-2 and J is TRBJ2-2; the match to TRBD2 covers 14 bases. The CDR3 has 14 amino acids. Germline values: CDR1 SGHTA, CDR2 FQGNSA. Trimming cost V 6 bases and J 10 bases; bases outside gene matches: 4.